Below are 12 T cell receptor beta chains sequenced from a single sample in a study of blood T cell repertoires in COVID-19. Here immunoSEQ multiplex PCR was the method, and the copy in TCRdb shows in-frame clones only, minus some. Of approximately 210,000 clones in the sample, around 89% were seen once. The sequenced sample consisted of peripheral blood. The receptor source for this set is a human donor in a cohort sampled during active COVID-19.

The CDR3 DNA reads as TGTGCCACTGCTGAAGGGGATCAGCCCCAGCATTTT. Residues: CATAEGDQPQHF. The rearrangement joins TRBV10-3 to TRBJ1-5; tentatively, D is TRBD1 (5 bases). Germline V gene data show CDR1 as ENHRY and CDR2 as SYGVKD. Trimming removed 10 bases from V and 5 bases from J, with 12 bases in between. The CDR3 spans 12 residues.

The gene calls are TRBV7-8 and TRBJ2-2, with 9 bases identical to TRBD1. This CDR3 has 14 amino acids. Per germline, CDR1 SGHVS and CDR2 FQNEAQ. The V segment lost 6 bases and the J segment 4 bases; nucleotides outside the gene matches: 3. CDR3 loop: CASSRQGVTGELFF. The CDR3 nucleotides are TGTGCCAGCAGTAGACAGGGGGTCACCGGGGAGCTGTTTTTT.

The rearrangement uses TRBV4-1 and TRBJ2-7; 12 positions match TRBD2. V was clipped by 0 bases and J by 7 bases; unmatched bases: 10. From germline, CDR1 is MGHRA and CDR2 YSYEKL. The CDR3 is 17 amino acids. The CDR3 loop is CASSQDRLAGETGEQYF. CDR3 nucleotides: TGCGCCAGCAGCCAAGATAGACTAGCGGGAGAAACGGGAGAGCAGTACTTC.

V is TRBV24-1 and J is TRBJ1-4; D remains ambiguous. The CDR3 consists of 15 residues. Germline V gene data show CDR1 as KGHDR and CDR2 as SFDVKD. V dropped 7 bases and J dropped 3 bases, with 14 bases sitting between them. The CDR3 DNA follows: TGTGCCACCAGCGAGGGTGGAGTATCTAATGAAAAACTGTTTTTT. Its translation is CATSEGGVSNEKLFF.

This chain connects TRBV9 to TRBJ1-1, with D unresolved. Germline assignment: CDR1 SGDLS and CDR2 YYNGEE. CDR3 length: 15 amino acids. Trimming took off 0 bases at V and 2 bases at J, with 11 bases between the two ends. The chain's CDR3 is CASSVASEGNTEAFF. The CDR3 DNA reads TGTGCCAGCAGCGTAGCTTCTGAGGGAAACACTGAAGCTTTCTTT.

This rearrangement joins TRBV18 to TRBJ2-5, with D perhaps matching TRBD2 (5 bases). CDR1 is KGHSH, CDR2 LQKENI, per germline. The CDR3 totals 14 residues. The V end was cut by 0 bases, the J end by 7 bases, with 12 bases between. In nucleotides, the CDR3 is TGTGCCAGCTCACCACCGGCGGGCGTGTTGACCCAGTACTTC. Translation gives CASSPPAGVLTQYF.

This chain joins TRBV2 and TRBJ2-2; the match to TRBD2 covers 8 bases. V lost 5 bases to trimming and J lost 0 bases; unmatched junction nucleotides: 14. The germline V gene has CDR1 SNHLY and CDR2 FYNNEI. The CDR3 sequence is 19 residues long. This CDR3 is CASSFRVIGTRTNTGELFF. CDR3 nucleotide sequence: TGTGCCAGCAGTTTCAGGGTAATCGGGACTAGGACGAACACCGGGGAGCTGTTTTTT.

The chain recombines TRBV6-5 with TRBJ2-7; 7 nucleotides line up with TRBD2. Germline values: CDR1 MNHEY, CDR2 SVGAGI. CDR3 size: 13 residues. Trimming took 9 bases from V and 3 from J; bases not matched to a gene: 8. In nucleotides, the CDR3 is TGTGCCAGAAGAGGACGGGAGGACTACGAGCAGTACTTC. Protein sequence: CARRGREDYEQYF.

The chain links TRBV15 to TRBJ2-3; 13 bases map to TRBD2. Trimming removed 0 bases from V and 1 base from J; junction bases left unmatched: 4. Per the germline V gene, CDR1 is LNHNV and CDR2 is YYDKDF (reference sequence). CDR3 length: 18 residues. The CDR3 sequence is CATSRDRLAGGGTDTQYF. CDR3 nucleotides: TGTGCCACCAGCAGAGATAGACTAGCGGGGGGTGGCACAGATACGCAGTATTTT.

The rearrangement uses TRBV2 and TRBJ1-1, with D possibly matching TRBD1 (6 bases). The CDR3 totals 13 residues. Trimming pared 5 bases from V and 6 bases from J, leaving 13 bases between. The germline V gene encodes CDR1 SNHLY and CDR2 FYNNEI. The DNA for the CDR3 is TGTGCCAGCAGTCGGACAGTCGTGGCTGAAGCTTTCTTT. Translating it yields CASSRTVVAEAFF.

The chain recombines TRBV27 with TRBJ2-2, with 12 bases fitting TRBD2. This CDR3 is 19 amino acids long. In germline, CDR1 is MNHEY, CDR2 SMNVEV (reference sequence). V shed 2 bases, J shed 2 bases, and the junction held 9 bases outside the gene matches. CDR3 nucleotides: TGTGCCAGCAGTTTACAGGAGGCTAGCGGGAGGGGAAACACCGGGGAGCTGTTTTTT. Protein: CASSLQEASGRGNTGELFF.

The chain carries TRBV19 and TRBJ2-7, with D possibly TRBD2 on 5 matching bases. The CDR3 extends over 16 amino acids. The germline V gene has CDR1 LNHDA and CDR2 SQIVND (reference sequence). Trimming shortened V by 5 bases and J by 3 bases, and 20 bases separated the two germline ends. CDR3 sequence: CASSYGASEGYYEQYF. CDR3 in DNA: TGTGCCAGTAGTTACGGAGCCAGTGAGGGATACTACGAGCAGTACTTC.